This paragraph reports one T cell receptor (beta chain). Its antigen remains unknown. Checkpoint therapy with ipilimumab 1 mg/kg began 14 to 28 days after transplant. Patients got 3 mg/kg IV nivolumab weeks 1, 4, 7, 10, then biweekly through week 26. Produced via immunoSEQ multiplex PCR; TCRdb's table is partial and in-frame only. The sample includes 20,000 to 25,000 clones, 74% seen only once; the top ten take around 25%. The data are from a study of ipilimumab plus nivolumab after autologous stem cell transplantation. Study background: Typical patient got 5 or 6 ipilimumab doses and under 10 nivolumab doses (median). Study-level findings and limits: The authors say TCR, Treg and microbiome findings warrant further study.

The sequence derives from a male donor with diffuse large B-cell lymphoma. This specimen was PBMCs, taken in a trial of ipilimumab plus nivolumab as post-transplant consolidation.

CDR3 in amino acids: CASSDFGQGVHEQYF. The CDR3 nucleotides are TGTGCCAGTAGCGATTTTGGACAGGGGGTCCACGAGCAGTACTTC. The chain joins TRBV19 to TRBJ2-5; 10 positions agree with TRBD1. TRBJ2-7 matches the DNA end more closely, so the J call is doubtful. The CDR3 spans 15 residues. Germline V lookup: CDR1 LNHDA, CDR2 SQIVND (reference sequence).